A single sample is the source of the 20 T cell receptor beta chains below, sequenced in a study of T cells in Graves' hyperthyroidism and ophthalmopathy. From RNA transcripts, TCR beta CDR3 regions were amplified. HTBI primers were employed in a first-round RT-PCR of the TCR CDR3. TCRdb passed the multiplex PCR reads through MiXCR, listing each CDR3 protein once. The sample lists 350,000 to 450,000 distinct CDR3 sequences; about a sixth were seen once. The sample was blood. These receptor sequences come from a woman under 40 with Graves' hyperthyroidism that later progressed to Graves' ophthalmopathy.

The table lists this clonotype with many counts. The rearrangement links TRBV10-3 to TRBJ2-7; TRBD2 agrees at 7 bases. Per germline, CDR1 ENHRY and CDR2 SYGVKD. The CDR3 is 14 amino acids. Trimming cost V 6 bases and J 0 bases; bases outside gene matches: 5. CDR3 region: CAISGSGDSYEQYF. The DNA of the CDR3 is TGTGCCATCAGCGGCAGCGGGGACTCCTACGAGCAGTACTTC.

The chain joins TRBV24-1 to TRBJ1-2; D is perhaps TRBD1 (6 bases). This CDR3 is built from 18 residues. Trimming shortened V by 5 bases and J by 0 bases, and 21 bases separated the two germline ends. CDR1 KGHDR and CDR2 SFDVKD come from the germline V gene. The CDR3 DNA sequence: TGTGCCACCAGTGGTTCAGGACAGAGTGGAGCTCCTAACTATGGCTACACCTTC. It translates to CATSGSGQSGAPNYGYTF.

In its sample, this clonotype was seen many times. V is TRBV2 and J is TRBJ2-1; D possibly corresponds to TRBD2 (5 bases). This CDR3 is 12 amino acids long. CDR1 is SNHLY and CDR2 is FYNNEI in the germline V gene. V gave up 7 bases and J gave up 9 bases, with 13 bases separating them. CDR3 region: CASKGESAEQFF. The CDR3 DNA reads TGTGCCAGCAAGGGAGAGAGTGCTGAGCAGTTCTTC. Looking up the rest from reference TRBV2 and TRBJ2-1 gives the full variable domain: EPEVTQTPSHQVTQMGQEVILRCVPISNHLYFYWYRQILGQKVEFLVSFYNNEISEKSEIFDDQFSVERPDGSNFTLKIRSTKLEDSAMYFCASKGESAEQFFGPGTRLTVL.

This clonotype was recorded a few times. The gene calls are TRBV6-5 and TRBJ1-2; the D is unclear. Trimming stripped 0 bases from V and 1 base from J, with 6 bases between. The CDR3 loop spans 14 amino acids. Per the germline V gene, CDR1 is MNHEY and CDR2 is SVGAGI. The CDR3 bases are TGTGCCAGCAGTTACTCGAGGTATAACTATGGCTACACCTTC. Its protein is CASSYSRYNYGYTF.

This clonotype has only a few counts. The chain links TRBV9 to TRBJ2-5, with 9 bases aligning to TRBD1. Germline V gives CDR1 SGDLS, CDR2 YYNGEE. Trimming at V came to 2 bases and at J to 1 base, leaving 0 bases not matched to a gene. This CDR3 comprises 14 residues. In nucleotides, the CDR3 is TGTGCCAGCAGCGTGGACAGGGGCCAAGAGACCCAGTACTTC. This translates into CASSVDRGQETQYF.

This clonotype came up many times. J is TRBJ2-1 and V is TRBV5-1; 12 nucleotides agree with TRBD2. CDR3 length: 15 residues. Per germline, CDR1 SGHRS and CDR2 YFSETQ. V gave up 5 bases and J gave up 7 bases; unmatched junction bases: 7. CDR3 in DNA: TGCGCCAGCAGTCCTCTAGCGGGGGGGGTAAATGAGCAGTTCTTC. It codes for CASSPLAGGVNEQFF. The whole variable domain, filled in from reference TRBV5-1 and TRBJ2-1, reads KAGVTQTPRYLIKTRGQQVTLSCSPISGHRSVSWYQQTPGQGLQFLFEYFSETQRNKGNFPGRFSGRQFSNSRSEMNVSTLELGDSALYLCASSPLAGGVNEQFFGPGTRLTVL.

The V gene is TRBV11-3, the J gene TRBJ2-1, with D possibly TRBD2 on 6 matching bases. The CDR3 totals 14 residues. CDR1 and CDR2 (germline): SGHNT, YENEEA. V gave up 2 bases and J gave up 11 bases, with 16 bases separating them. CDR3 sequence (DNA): TGTGCCAGCAGCTTATCGGCTATGGGAGGTCAGCAGTTCTTC. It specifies CASSLSAMGGQQFF.

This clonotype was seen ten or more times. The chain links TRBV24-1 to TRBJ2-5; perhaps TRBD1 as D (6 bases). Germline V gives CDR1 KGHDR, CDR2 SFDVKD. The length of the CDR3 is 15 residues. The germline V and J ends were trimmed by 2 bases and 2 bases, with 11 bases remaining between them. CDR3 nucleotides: TGTGCCACCAGTGATTCATCCAGGGGTCAAGAGACCCAGTACTTC. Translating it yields CATSDSSRGQETQYF.

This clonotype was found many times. CDR3 DNA sequence: TGCGCCAGCAGCTCAGCAACTAGTCCCCAAGAGACCCAGTACTTC. Translating it yields CASSSATSPQETQYF. V usage is TRBV5-1 and J usage is TRBJ2-5; TRBD2 is a possible D gene (5 bases). CDR1 is SGHRS and CDR2 is YFSETQ in the germline V gene. The CDR3 length is 15 residues. Trimming stripped 3 bases from V and 1 base from J, with 13 bases between. Looking up the rest from reference TRBV5-1 and TRBJ2-5 gives the full variable domain: KAGVTQTPRYLIKTRGQQVTLSCSPISGHRSVSWYQQTPGQGLQFLFEYFSETQRNKGNFPGRFSGRQFSNSRSEMNVSTLELGDSALYLCASSSATSPQETQYFGPGTRLLVL.

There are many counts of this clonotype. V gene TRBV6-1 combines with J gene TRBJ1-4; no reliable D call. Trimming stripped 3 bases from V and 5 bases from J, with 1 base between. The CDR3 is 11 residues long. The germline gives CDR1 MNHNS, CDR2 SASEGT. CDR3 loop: CASSDNEKLFF. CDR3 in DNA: TGTGCCAGCAGTGACAATGAAAAACTGTTTTTT.

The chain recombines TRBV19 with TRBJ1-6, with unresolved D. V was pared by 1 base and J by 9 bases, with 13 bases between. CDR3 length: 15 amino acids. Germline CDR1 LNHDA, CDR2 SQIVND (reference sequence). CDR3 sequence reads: CASSIGNSRTSPLHF. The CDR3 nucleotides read TGTGCCAGTAGTATAGGTAACAGCCGGACTTCACCCCTCCACTTT. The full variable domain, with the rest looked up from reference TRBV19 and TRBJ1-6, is DGGITQSPKYLFRKEGQNVTLSCEQNLNHDAMYWYRQDPGQGLRLIYYSQIVNDFQKGDIAEGYSVSREKKESFPLTVTSAQKNPTAFYLCASSIGNSRTSPLHFGNGTRLTVT.

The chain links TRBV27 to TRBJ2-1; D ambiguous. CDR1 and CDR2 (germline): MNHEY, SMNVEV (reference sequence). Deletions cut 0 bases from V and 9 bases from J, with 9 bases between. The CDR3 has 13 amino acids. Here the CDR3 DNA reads TGTGCCAGCAGTTTATCCTACGACTCTGAGCAGTTCTTC. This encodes CASSLSYDSEQFF.

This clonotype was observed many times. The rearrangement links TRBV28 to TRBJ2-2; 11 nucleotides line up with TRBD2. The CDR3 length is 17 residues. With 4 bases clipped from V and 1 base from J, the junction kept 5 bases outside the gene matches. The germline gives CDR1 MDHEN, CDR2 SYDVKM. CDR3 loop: CASSSRTSGWNTGELFF. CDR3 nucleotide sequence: TGTGCCAGCAGTTCCCGGACTAGCGGGTGGAACACCGGGGAGCTGTTTTTT.

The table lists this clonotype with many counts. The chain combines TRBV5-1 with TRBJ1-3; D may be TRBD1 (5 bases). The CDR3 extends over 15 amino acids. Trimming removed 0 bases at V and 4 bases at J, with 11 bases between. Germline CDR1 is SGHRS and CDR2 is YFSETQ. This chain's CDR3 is CASSLAAGGGNTIYF. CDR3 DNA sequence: TGCGCCAGCAGCTTGGCCGCGGGGGGAGGAAACACCATATATTTT.

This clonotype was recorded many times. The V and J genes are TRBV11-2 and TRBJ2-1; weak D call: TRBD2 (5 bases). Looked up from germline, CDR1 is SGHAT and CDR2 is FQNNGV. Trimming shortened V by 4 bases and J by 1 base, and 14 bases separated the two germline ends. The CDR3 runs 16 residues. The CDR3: CASSSIHGISYNEQFF. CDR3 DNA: TGTGCCAGCAGCTCCATTCACGGGATATCCTACAATGAGCAGTTCTTC.

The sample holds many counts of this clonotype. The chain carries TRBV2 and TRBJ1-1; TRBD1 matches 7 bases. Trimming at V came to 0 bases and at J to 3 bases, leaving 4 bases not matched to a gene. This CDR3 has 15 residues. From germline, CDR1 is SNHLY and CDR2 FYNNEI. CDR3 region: CASSEAGGIYTEAFF. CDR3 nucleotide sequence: TGTGCCAGCAGTGAAGCAGGGGGCATCTACACTGAAGCTTTCTTT.

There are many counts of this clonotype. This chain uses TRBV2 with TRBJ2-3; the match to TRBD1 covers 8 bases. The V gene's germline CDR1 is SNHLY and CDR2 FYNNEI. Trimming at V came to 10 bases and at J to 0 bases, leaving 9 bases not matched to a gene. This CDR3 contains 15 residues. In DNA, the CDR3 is TGTGCCATACTTCGACAGGGGCCTAGCACAGATACGCAGTATTTT. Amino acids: CAILRQGPSTDTQYF.

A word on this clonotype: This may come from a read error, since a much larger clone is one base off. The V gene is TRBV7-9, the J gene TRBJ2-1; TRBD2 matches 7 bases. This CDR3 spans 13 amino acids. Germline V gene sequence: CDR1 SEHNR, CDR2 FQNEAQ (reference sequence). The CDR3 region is CASKSGTYNEQLF. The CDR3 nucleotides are TGTGCCAGCAAGAGCGGGACCTACAATGAGCAGCTCTTC.

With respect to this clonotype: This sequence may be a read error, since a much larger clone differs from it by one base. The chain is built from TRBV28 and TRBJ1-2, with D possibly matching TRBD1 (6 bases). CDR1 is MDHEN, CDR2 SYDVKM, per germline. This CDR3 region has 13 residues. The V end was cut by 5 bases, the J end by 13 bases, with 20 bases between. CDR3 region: CASSLQGGDNFTF. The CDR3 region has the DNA TGTGCCAGCAGTCTACAGGGAGGTGACAATTTCACCTTC.

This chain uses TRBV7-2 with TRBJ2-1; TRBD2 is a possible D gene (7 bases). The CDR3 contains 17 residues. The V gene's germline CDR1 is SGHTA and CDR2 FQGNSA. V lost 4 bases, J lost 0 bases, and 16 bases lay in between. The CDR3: CASSSGRGASSYNEQFF. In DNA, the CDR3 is TGTGCCAGCAGCTCAGGGAGGGGGGCGAGCTCCTACAATGAGCAGTTCTTC.